This T cell receptor (beta chain) is drawn from a study of untreated major depressive disorder. The data were produced by immunoSEQ multiplex PCR, yet TCRdb's version contains in-frame clones alone and is incomplete. The table shows roughly 13,000 clones, with over 90% occurring only once. This CDR3 has 15 residues. Germline V gives CDR1 SGHDT, CDR2 YYEEEE. V was shortened by 4 bases and J by 1 base, with 15 bases between the two germline ends. Patients had moderate to severe depression. About this clone itself: Its cognate antigen is unknown.

Overall study results and limits: The sequencing tests were limited to three preselected Vbeta families. Depressed patients' CD4+ T cells carried increased TRBV05-01 (Vbeta 5.1) usage versus control CD4+ T cells.

The rearrangement uses TRBV5-6 and TRBJ2-7, with D possibly being TRBD2 (5 bases). The TCR was taken from a man aged 30-40 years with major depressive disorder. The specimen sequenced was CD4+ T cells from PBMCs. The CDR3 here is CASSEDRRGSYEQYF. The DNA for the CDR3 is TGTGCCAGCAGCGAAGATCGACGGGGTTCCTACGAGCAGTACTTC.